The 30 T cell receptor beta chains below come from one sample, sequenced in a study of blood T cell repertoires in COVID-19. Assay: immunoSEQ multiplex PCR; the TCRdb copy retains only in-frame clones and omits some. The repertoire holds 60,000 to 95,000 clones, with roughly 89% as singletons. The material sequenced was peripheral blood. These receptors originate from a woman in her forties or fifties with acute or convalescent COVID-19.

This clone came up once. The CDR3 region is CATSDRNRGPRETQYF. The CDR3 DNA reads TGTGCCACCAGTGATCGGAACAGGGGGCCGAGGGAGACCCAGTACTTC. The chain uses TRBV24-1 and TRBJ2-5; TRBD1 aligns across 9 bases. V dropped 3 bases and J dropped 5; count of bases not matched to a gene: 9. Looked up from germline, CDR1 is KGHDR and CDR2 is SFDVKD. The CDR3 totals 16 residues.

The chain uses TRBV11-3 and TRBJ2-7; TRBD2 is a possible D gene (7 bases). Germline V gene sequence: CDR1 SGHNT, CDR2 YENEEA. The CDR3 is 14 residues long. Trimming removed 9 bases at V and 6 bases at J, with 21 bases between. Here the CDR3 reads CASPGGTSSTEQYF. CDR3 coding DNA: TGTGCCAGTCCCGGGGGGACATCCTCTACCGAGCAGTACTTC.

The CDR3 DNA reads as TGTGCCAGCAGTAAGCCGGGACACCTGAACACTGAAGCTTTCTTT. Protein product: CASSKPGHLNTEAFF. The chain uses TRBV6-5 and TRBJ1-1; D may be TRBD1 (6 bases). The CDR3 contains 15 residues. Trimming took off 5 bases at V and 0 bases at J, with 13 bases between the two ends. CDR1 is MNHEY and CDR2 is SVGAGI in the germline V gene.

This chain links TRBV18 with TRBJ1-1; D gene uncertain. The V gene's germline CDR1 is KGHSH and CDR2 LQKENI. Deletions cut 1 base from V and 2 bases from J, with 5 bases between. This CDR3 comprises 13 residues. The CDR3 bases are TGTGCCAGCTCACCACAATTAAACACTGAAGCTTTCTTT. As protein: CASSPQLNTEAFF.

This clone has a handful of counts. The V call is TRBV19, the J call TRBJ1-5; the match to TRBD1 covers 7 bases. Germline trimming cut 1 base from V and 4 bases from J; bases unmatched to any gene: 4. The CDR3 has 15 residues. The V gene's germline CDR1 is LNHDA and CDR2 SQIVND (reference sequence). The CDR3 bases are TGTGCCAGTAGTATAGGAGGGGGCTTGAATCAGCCCCAGCATTTT. The encoded protein is CASSIGGGLNQPQHF.

This rearrangement joins TRBV6-5 to TRBJ1-5; D might be TRBD1 (6 bases). V was shortened by 5 bases and J by 6 bases, with 11 bases between the two germline ends. Germline-derived CDR1 and CDR2 are MNHEY and SVGAGI. The CDR3 runs 13 residues. The CDR3 sequence: CASSRTVLQPQHF. The CDR3 nucleotides are TGTGCCAGCAGTCGGACAGTCCTTCAGCCCCAGCATTTT.

V usage is TRBV7-6 and J usage is TRBJ2-3; 8 bases line up with TRBD2. V lost 2 bases to trimming and J lost 1 base; unmatched junction nucleotides: 11. CDR1 and CDR2 (germline): SGHVS, FNYEAQ. The CDR3 totals 18 residues. CDR3 in DNA: TGTGCCAGCAGCTTATGGTCGGGGGGGGCTAGCGGCACAGATACGCAGTATTTT. Translation: CASSLWSGGASGTDTQYF.

This clone was seen once. V gene TRBV5-4 combines with J gene TRBJ2-1; 11 nucleotides align to TRBD2. Unmatched junction bases numbered 5, after V lost 4 bases and J lost 2 bases. Germline CDR1 SGHNT, CDR2 YYREEE (reference sequence). The CDR3 loop spans 16 amino acids. CDR3 protein: CASSALLAGAYNEQFF. Written as DNA, the CDR3 is TGTGCCAGCAGCGCACTACTAGCGGGAGCCTACAATGAGCAGTTCTTC. The entire variable domain, with the rest obtained from reference TRBV5-4 and TRBJ2-1, is as follows: ETGVTQSPTHLIKTRGQQVTLRCSSQSGHNTVSWYQQALGQGPQFIFQYYREEENGRGNFPPRFSGLQFPNYSSELNVNALELDDSALYLCASSALLAGAYNEQFFGPGTRLTVL.

This chain links TRBV5-4 with TRBJ2-1; TRBD1 is a possible D gene (5 bases). The V end lost 0 bases, the J end lost 0 bases, and 10 bases lay between the germline ends. Germline values: CDR1 SGHNT, CDR2 YYREEE (reference sequence). The CDR3 has 16 amino acids. CDR3 DNA: TGTGCCAGCAGCTTGGCCCGTGACAGCTCCTACAATGAGCAGTTCTTC. It encodes CASSLARDSSYNEQFF.

This chain joins TRBV29-1 and TRBJ1-1; D might be TRBD1 (6 bases). Germline V gene data show CDR1 as SQVTM and CDR2 as ANQGSEA. The CDR3 is made up of 12 amino acids. The V and J ends lost 6 bases and 3 bases respectively, with 11 bases between them. The CDR3 region is CSVRGWDTEAFF. For the CDR3, the DNA is TGCAGCGTCAGGGGATGGGACACTGAAGCTTTCTTT.

The V gene is TRBV3-1 (or the pseudogene TRBV3-2), the J gene TRBJ1-3; possibly TRBD1 for D (6 bases). Germline V gene lookup returns CDR1 LGHDT and CDR2 YNNKEL (reference sequence). The CDR3 extends over 16 amino acids. The V end was cut by 0 bases, the J end by 0 bases, with 9 bases between. CDR3 residues: CASSQDTTGSGNTIYF. The CDR3 DNA reads TGTGCCAGCAGCCAAGATACGACAGGCTCTGGAAACACCATATATTTT.

This clone was observed a handful of times. The chain couples TRBV30 to TRBJ2-5; no firm D call. Germline CDR1 reads GTSNPN; CDR2 reads SVGIG (reference sequence). V shed 0 bases and J shed 1 base, with 15 bases lying between them. The length of the CDR3 is 16 residues. CDR3 region: CAWSVNGESFQETQYF. CDR3 in DNA: TGTGCCTGGAGTGTGAACGGAGAAAGCTTCCAAGAGACCCAGTACTTC.

V is TRBV5-4 and J is TRBJ1-1; D is perhaps TRBD1 (5 bases). V shed 3 bases and J shed 1 base, with 13 bases lying between them. The CDR3 has 15 residues. The germline V gene has CDR1 SGHNT and CDR2 YYREEE (reference sequence). This CDR3 is CASSSPQGGNTEAFF. CDR3 DNA: TGTGCCAGCAGCTCGCCTCAGGGAGGGAACACTGAAGCTTTCTTT.

The chain joins TRBV6-5 to TRBJ1-4; TRBD1 agrees at 7 bases. Losses at the gene ends were 6 bases for V and 8 bases for J; bases not matched to a gene: 6. The CDR3 has 13 residues. Germline values: CDR1 MNHEY, CDR2 SVGAGI. CDR3 in DNA: TGTGCCAGCAGGGGGACAGCCCGGGAAAAACTGTTTTTT. This translates into CASRGTAREKLFF.

This clone was found a few times. The rearrangement uses TRBV7-9 and TRBJ2-5; D might be TRBD1 (5 bases). The CDR3 consists of 13 residues. V lost 3 bases, J lost 4 bases, and 9 bases lay in between. The V gene's germline CDR1 is SEHNR and CDR2 FQNEAQ (reference sequence). CDR3 in DNA: TGTGCCAGCAGCTTCAGGGTAGGAGAGACCCAGTACTTC. Its translation is CASSFRVGETQYF.

The V and J genes are TRBV6-1 and TRBJ1-2; D gene unclear. CDR1 is MNHNS, CDR2 SASEGT, per germline. The V gene lost 1 base and the J gene lost 4 bases, with 10 bases spanning the gap. This CDR3 spans 14 amino acids. The CDR3 DNA is TGTGCCAGCAGTGAAGGGCGGAGATCCTATGGCTACACCTTC. As protein: CASSEGRRSYGYTF.

The J gene is TRBJ2-3, the V gene TRBV4-2; TRBD2 agrees at 9 bases. Germline V CDR1 and CDR2: LGHNA, YNFKEQ. Germline trimming cut 6 bases from V and 7 bases from J; bases unmatched to any gene: 8. The CDR3 is 14 residues long. The CDR3 is CASSIERGAHTQYF. DNA for the CDR3: TGTGCCAGCAGTATTGAGCGGGGGGCCCATACGCAGTATTTT.

The chain joins TRBV9 to TRBJ1-2, with D possibly TRBD1 on 6 matching bases. This CDR3 has 15 amino acids. The V and J ends lost 0 bases and 0 bases respectively, with 9 bases between them. Germline V lookup: CDR1 SGDLS, CDR2 YYNGEE. The CDR3 coding sequence is TGTGCCAGCAGCGTAGGACAGGTAGCTAACTATGGCTACACCTTC. Translated, it gives CASSVGQVANYGYTF.

V gene TRBV7-9 combines with J gene TRBJ2-3; possibly TRBD1 for D (5 bases). This CDR3 has 13 amino acids. Germline V gene data show CDR1 as SEHNR and CDR2 as FQNEAQ (reference sequence). The V end lost 8 bases, the J end lost 0 bases, and 9 bases lay between the germline ends. In DNA, the CDR3 is TGTGCCAGCGCCCAGGGAAGCACAGATACGCAGTATTTT. It specifies CASAQGSTDTQYF.

This sequence joins TRBV5-1 and TRBJ1-2; 10 nucleotides align to TRBD1. V was pared by 0 bases and J by 4 bases, with 6 bases of the junction left unmatched. Germline assignment: CDR1 SGHRS and CDR2 YFSETQ. The CDR3 consists of 16 residues. The CDR3 sequence: CASSLDPGTGVYGYTF. DNA for the CDR3: TGCGCCAGCAGCTTGGATCCCGGGACAGGGGTCTATGGCTACACCTTC.

The chain links TRBV6-5 to TRBJ1-6; 8 nucleotides line up with TRBD1. This CDR3 spans 14 amino acids. The germline V gene has CDR1 MNHEY and CDR2 SVGAGI. The J segment lost 3 bases and the V segment lost 7 bases, leaving 2 bases of the junction unmatched. CDR3 amino acids: CASKGQGYNSPLHF. CDR3 DNA: TGTGCCAGCAAAGGACAGGGCTATAATTCACCCCTCCACTTT.

The rearrangement uses TRBV9 and TRBJ2-5, with TRBD2 as a possible D gene (5 bases). The CDR3 has 14 residues. Trimming removed 4 bases at V and 5 bases at J, with 15 bases between. The V gene's germline CDR1 is SGDLS and CDR2 YYNGEE. The CDR3 bases are TGTGCCAGCAGCCGGGGTGGAGCAGTCGAGACCCAGTACTTC. Protein sequence: CASSRGGAVETQYF.

The rearrangement links TRBV6-5 to TRBJ1-1, with D unresolved. The CDR3 is made up of 13 amino acids. The V gene lost 6 bases and the J gene lost 1 base, with 9 bases spanning the gap. Germline V lookup: CDR1 MNHEY, CDR2 SVGAGI. CDR3 DNA: TGTGCCAGCAGGGTAGATCCGAACACTGAAGCTTTCTTT. Translating gives CASRVDPNTEAFF.

With regard to this clone: Other DNA sequences in this sample translate to the same CDR3. The chain employs TRBV11-2 and TRBJ1-2, with D perhaps matching TRBD1 (5 bases). The CDR3 spans 14 residues. Germline CDR1 is SGHAT and CDR2 is FQNNGV. Trimming cost V 4 bases and J 4 bases, with 13 bases left between them. The CDR3 protein is CASSSGQGFYGYTF. The CDR3 DNA sequence: TGTGCCAGCAGCTCCGGGCAGGGCTTCTATGGCTACACCTTC.

V usage is TRBV27 and J usage is TRBJ2-7; 11 bases align to TRBD1. The CDR3 is 15 residues long. V was pared by 3 bases and J by 0 bases, with 1 base of the junction left unmatched. Germline CDR1 reads MNHEY; CDR2 reads SMNVEV (reference sequence). The CDR3 nucleotides read TGTGCCAGCAGTTTTGGGACAGGGGGCTCCTACGAGCAGTACTTC. It yields the protein CASSFGTGGSYEQYF.

CDR3 amino acids: CASSPGTSGKSGEQFF. The CDR3 DNA sequence: TGCGCCAGCAGCCCTGGGACTAGCGGGAAATCGGGTGAGCAGTTCTTC. The chain couples TRBV4-3 to TRBJ2-1; 13 bases are a match to TRBD2. The V segment lost 4 bases and the J segment 9 bases; nucleotides outside the gene matches: 9. Per germline, CDR1 LGHNA and CDR2 YSLEER. This CDR3 spans 16 amino acids.

V gene TRBV5-6 combines with J gene TRBJ2-7; TRBD1 might be the D (5 bases). This CDR3 has 14 residues. V was pared by 6 bases and J by 1 base, with 14 bases between. CDR1 is SGHDT, CDR2 YYEEEE, per germline. CDR3 residues: CASINRYLSYEQYF. CDR3 DNA: TGTGCCAGCATCAACAGGTACTTGTCCTACGAGCAGTACTTC.

The gene calls are TRBV7-3 and TRBJ1-6, with D possibly being TRBD1 (6 bases). Germline V lookup: CDR1 SGHTA, CDR2 FQGTGA. The ends were cut back, 8 bases at V and 9 bases at J, with 17 bases in the middle. This CDR3 is built from 14 residues. The CDR3: CASGEVGTFSPLHF. The CDR3 region has the DNA TGTGCCAGCGGGGAAGTGGGGACATTTTCACCCCTCCACTTT. Looking up the rest from reference TRBV7-3 and TRBJ1-6 gives the full variable domain: GAGVSQTPSNKVTEKGKYVELRCDPISGHTALYWYRQSLGQGPEFLIYFQGTGAADDSGLPNDRFFAVRPEGSVSTLKIQRTERGDSAVYLCASGEVGTFSPLHFGNGTRLTVT.

V and J are TRBV3-1 (or the pseudogene TRBV3-2) and TRBJ2-7, with 14 bases lining up with TRBD2. After removal of 3 bases from V and 5 bases from J, the junction contained 6 bases not matched to a gene. CDR3 length: 16 residues. The germline V gene has CDR1 LGHDT and CDR2 YNNKEL (reference sequence). The CDR3 DNA reads as TGTGCCAGCAGCCAGAGGACTAGCGGGAGGCCCCACGAGCAGTACTTC. It is translated as CASSQRTSGRPHEQYF.

The chain has TRBV28 and TRBJ1-6; D remains unclear. The V end lost 3 bases, the J end lost 9 bases, and 12 bases lay between the germline ends. The CDR3 extends over 14 amino acids. Germline CDR1 is MDHEN and CDR2 is SYDVKM. The CDR3 protein is CASSLVGWRSPLHF. CDR3 sequence (DNA): TGTGCCAGCAGTTTGGTCGGGTGGCGTTCACCCCTCCACTTT.